Shown below are 6 T cell receptor beta chains from a single sample sequenced in a study of T-cell reconstitution after alpha-beta-depleted transplantation in children. Library preparation (for TCRbeta) was performed with unique molecular identifiers. MiXCR, applied by TCRdb to the PCR reads, yields one record per CDR3 protein. Here the sample spans more than 60,000 distinct CDR3 sequences, about 7% being singletons. The specimen comprised PBMCs from the stem cell graft donor, sampled from the stem cell graft. The receptors here all came from a human donor who donated a stem cell graft to a child with acute lymphoblastic leukemia.

This sequence joins TRBV29-1 and TRBJ2-5; D might be TRBD1 or TRBD2, each matching 5 bases. CDR3 length: 14 residues. Germline CDR1 reads SQVTM; CDR2 reads ANQGSEA. V was shortened by 6 bases and J by 4 bases, with 18 bases between the two germline ends. The CDR3 nucleotides are TGCAGCGTCTCCGGGACCGGCGGATCAGAGACCCAGTACTTC. This gives the protein CSVSGTGGSETQYF.

The J gene is TRBJ2-7, the V gene TRBV5-1; TRBD1 or TRBD2 may be the D gene (5 bases each). Germline V gene lookup returns CDR1 SGHRS and CDR2 YFSETQ. CDR3 size: 13 residues. V was pared by 0 bases and J by 7 bases, with 11 bases between. CDR3 DNA sequence: TGCGCCAGCAGCTTGGCCCTGGGACCAGAGCAGTACTTC. The encoded protein is CASSLALGPEQYF.

This clonotype came up many times. The chain has TRBV4-1 and TRBJ2-5; 9 nucleotides match TRBD2. The CDR3 loop spans 16 amino acids. V shed 1 base, J shed 4 bases, and the junction held 7 bases outside the gene matches. The V gene's germline CDR1 is MGHRA and CDR2 YSYEKL. The CDR3 region has the DNA TGCGCCAGCAGCCAAGTTCTTAGCGGGAGTAGAGAGACCCAGTACTTC. This translates into CASSQVLSGSRETQYF.

Ten or more counts support this clonotype. J is TRBJ2-1 and V is TRBV20-1, with TRBD2 identical over 11 bases. The CDR3 consists of 17 residues. The trim removed 5 bases at V and 6 bases at J, leaving 15 bases unmatched. CDR1 and CDR2 (germline): DFQATT, SNEGSKA (reference sequence). The CDR3 region is CSAPSGTSGRAFNEQFF. Written as DNA, the CDR3 is TGCAGTGCTCCCTCCGGGACTAGCGGTAGGGCCTTCAATGAGCAGTTCTTC.

Of note for this clonotype: At one boundary the junction diverges from the germline segment, which might be a read error. The chain links TRBV6-2 or TRBV6-3 to TRBJ2-1, with D unclear. Germline V lookup: CDR1 MNHEY, CDR2 SVGEGT. The CDR3 runs to 9 residues. The chain's CDR3 is CASSCGRIF. CDR3 nucleotides: TGTGCCAGCAGTTGCGGCCGGATCTTC.

This chain connects TRBV29-1 to TRBJ2-1, with 8 bases identical to TRBD1. With V trimmed by 7 bases and J by 3 bases, 8 bases remained unmatched. Germline V gene sequence: CDR1 SQVTM, CDR2 ANQGSEA. The CDR3 has 14 amino acids. The CDR3 protein is CSADRGNRYNEQFF. The CDR3 nucleotides read TGCAGCGCCGACAGGGGTAATCGCTACAATGAGCAGTTCTTC.